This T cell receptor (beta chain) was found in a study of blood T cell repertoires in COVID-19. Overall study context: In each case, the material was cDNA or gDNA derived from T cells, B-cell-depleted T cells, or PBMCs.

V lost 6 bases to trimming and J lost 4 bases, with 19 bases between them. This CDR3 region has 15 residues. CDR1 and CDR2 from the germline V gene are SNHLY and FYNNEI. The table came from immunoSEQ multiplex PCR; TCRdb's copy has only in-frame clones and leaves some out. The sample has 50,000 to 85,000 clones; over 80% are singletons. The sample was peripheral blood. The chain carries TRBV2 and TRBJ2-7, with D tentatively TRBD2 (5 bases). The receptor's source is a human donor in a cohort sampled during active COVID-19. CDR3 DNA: TGTGCCAGCAGCGGCCCCCAACACCGGAGGTACGAGCAGTACTTC. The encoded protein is CASSGPQHRRYEQYF.